A single T cell receptor beta chain is shown here with its context. This sample is drawn from a study of T-cell reconstitution after alpha-beta-depleted transplantation in children. Germline V gene data show CDR1 as MNHEY and CDR2 as SVGEGT. V lost 2 bases and J lost 9; bases outside the gene matches: 10. The CDR3 runs 15 residues. Unique molecular identifiers were incorporated into the prepared TCRbeta library. TCRdb re-called the PCR reads through MiXCR, storing one row per CDR3 protein. The data contain a few hundred thousand distinct CDR3 sequences, 10% to 13% of them singletons. This material consisted of PBMCs from the stem cell graft donor, taken from the stem cell graft. This sequence was found in a human donor who donated a stem cell graft to a child with acute lymphoblastic leukemia. The rearrangement joins TRBV6-2 or TRBV6-3 to TRBJ2-1; 7 bases agree with TRBD2. The CDR3 DNA reads as TGTGCCAGCAGTTACATCGGGGTGCTAGCGGTTGAGCAGTTCTTC. Translating gives CASSYIGVLAVEQFF.